The T cell receptor (beta chain) described here comes from a study of blood T cells in healthy people across ages. Study-wide results and caveats: Age brought a roughly linear fall in TCR beta diversity measured per million T cells. Estimated diversity, derived from one million T cells, was regarded as an underestimate.

The donors, aged about 6 to 95, were healthy Caucasians from Russia. Concerning this clonotype itself: Its specificity is unknown.

From germline, CDR1 is SQVTM and CDR2 ANQGSEA. The CDR3 is 14 residues long. It was with a sample-barcoded 5' primer and a J-beta primer mix that a second PCR of roughly 7 to 12 cycles was run. TCRdb reprocessed the 5' RACE reads via MiXCR and lists one record per CDR3 protein. The profile shows 1,500,000 or so distinct CDR3 sequences, 42% of them singletons. The chain is built from TRBV29-1 and TRBJ2-1; D remains unclear. The J call is doubtful: the DNA matches TRBJ2-7 better. This clonotype was sampled from a woman aged 18 to 35 in good health. Sequenced material: blood. The CDR3 bases are TGCAGCGTAACTACTACCACCGCCTACAATGAGCAGTACTTC. Translation: CSVTTTTAYNEQYF.